There are a few counts of the clone carrying this TCR beta chain. The data derive from a study of T-cell memory formation after mild COVID-19. TCRdb itself ran the 5' RACE reads through MiXCR, one entry per CDR3 protein. The sample has 350,000 to 450,000 distinct CDR3 sequences, 20% to 25% seen once. The germline gives CDR1 SGHNT, CDR2 YENEEA. The CDR3 runs 16 residues. The ends were cut back, 5 bases at V and 2 bases at J, with 16 bases in the middle. The origin of this receptor is an adult woman who had mild COVID-19 (a few samples of this study predate the infection). Cell type and time point are not known. The J gene is TRBJ2-1, the V gene TRBV11-3; D may be TRBD2 (5 bases). The sequenced material came from PBMCs or a T cell subset sorted from them (not recorded which). DNA of the CDR3: TGTGCCAGCAGCCCAGTCGAGCGGAACCCCTACAATGAGCAGTTCTTC. Encoded protein: CASSPVERNPYNEQFF. Full variable domain (rest looked up from reference TRBV11-3 and TRBJ2-1): EAGVVQSPRYKIIEKKQPVAFWCNPISGHNTLYWYLQNLGQGPELLIRYENEEAVDDSQLPKDRFSAERLKGVDSTLKIQPAELGDSAVYLCASSPVERNPYNEQFFGPGTRLTVL.